This T cell receptor (beta chain) is from a study of graft-versus-host responses after intestinal transplantation. About this clone itself: Its target is unknown.

Study-wide results and caveats: Early after transplant, HvG clones declined as circulating GvH clones peaked.

The repertoire was sequenced with immunoSEQ multiplex PCR; TCRdb's copy has only in-frame clones and lacks some. The sample has some 120,000 clones, 85% to 95% seen once; the top ten hold 1.2%. CDR1 is SGHDT and CDR2 is YYEEEE in the germline V gene. The CDR3 is 16 amino acids. The ends lost 0 bases at V and 8 bases at J; junction bases unmatched: 6. The chain links TRBV5-6 to TRBJ2-1; 12 nucleotides agree with TRBD2. The sequence was obtained from a human donor who was the organ donor for an intestinal transplant. This sample comprised unstimulated CD8+ T cells sorted from spleen or lymph node cells, obtained before transplant. The CDR3 bases are TGTGCCAGCAGCTTGGGTGGTCTAGCGGGAGGGGATGAGCAGTTCTTC. It specifies CASSLGGLAGGDEQFF.